This T cell receptor beta chain comes out of a study of T cells in Graves' hyperthyroidism and ophthalmopathy. The CDR3 spans 13 residues. V was pared by 3 bases and J by 4 bases, with 9 bases between. A word on this clonotype: Its antigen is still unknown.

General study findings and limits: The model made its ophthalmopathy prediction, and onset followed a median approximately 6 months later. The majority of expanded thyroid clonotypes above 0.001 also appeared in blood.

Every diagnosis used clinical symptoms, serum thyroxine and TRAb, thyroid ultrasound and orbital computed tomography. RNA transcripts yielded amplified TCR beta CDR3 regions. Using the HTBI primer set, a first-round RT-PCR was run on the TCR CDR3. TCRdb itself ran the multiplex PCR reads through MiXCR, one entry per CDR3 protein. The sample holds approximately 480,000 distinct CDR3 sequences, around 20% seen once. This clonotype was sampled from a man aged 18-30 years with Graves' hyperthyroidism. What was sequenced was blood. The gene calls are TRBV12-3 or TRBV12-4 and TRBJ2-5; D gene unclear. This CDR3 is CASSFDPAETQYF. The CDR3 coding sequence is TGTGCCAGCAGTTTTGATCCGGCAGAGACCCAGTACTTC.